This T cell receptor (beta chain) is drawn from a study of sequential checkpoint blockade in melanoma. Overall study: After both sequences, patients received maintenance nivolumab.

This CDR3 has 17 residues. V shed 0 bases, J shed 1 base, and the junction held 6 bases outside the gene matches. Germline V gene sequence: CDR1 SGHDT, CDR2 YYEEEE. TCRdb's table, derived via immunoSEQ multiplex PCR, lists solely in-frame clones and lacks some. Of roughly 20,000 clones listed, around 88% were seen once; the top ten hold 36%. Treatment given: randomized to nivolumab then ipilimumab (arm A) or the reverse (arm B). PBMC sorting kept live CD3+CD8+ cells without CD19 or CD56. The source of this sequence is a human donor with melanoma. The rearrangement links TRBV5-6 to TRBJ2-2, with 7 bases that match TRBD1. Source: CD8+ T cells sorted from blood (inferred from file names), taken from a patient given nivolumab and ipilimumab in sequence. This chain's CDR3 is CASSLVWGQMNTGELFF. For the CDR3, the DNA is TGTGCCAGCAGCTTGGTCTGGGGACAGATGAACACCGGGGAGCTGTTTTTT.